The subject of this entry is one TCR beta chain. This record comes from a study of T-cell reconstitution after alpha-beta-depleted transplantation in children. Unique molecular identifiers were incorporated when the TCRbeta library was constructed. TCRdb fed the PCR reads into MiXCR, producing one record per CDR3 protein. The sample lists about 610,000 distinct CDR3 sequences; over 9.5% were seen once. V lost 7 bases and J lost 5; bases outside the gene matches: 7. This CDR3 is 14 amino acids long. Germline V gene sequence: CDR1 SNHLY, CDR2 FYNNEI. The sequencing here drew on PBMCs from the stem cell graft donor, taken from the stem cell graft. V usage is TRBV2 and J usage is TRBJ2-5, with 10 nucleotides matching TRBD1. This receptor was identified in a human donor who donated a stem cell graft to a child with acute myeloid leukemia. The CDR3 sequence is CASKYGTGVETQYF. The CDR3 DNA is TGTGCCAGCAAATATGGGACAGGGGTCGAGACCCAGTACTTC.